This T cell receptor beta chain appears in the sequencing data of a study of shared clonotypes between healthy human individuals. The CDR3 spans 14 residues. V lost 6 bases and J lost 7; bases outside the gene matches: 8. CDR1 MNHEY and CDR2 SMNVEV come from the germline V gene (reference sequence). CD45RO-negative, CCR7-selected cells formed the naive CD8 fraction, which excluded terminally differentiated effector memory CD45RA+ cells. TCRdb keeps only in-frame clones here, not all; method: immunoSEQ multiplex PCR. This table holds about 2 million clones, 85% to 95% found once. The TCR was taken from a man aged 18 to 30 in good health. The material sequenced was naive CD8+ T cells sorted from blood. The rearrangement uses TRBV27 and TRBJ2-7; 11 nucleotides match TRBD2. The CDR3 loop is CASRLLAGVQEQYF. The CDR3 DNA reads TGTGCCAGCAGGCTACTAGCGGGAGTTCAGGAGCAGTACTTC.